Detailed here is one TCR beta chain. CDR1 and CDR2 from the germline V gene are SQVTM and ANQGSEA. The CDR3 covers 12 residues. V was cut by 4 bases and J by 0 bases, with 4 bases left in between. TCRdb's table, derived via immunoSEQ multiplex PCR, lists solely in-frame clones and lacks some. The repertoire holds almost 90,000 clones, with roughly 86% as singletons. This sample is part of a study of control samples from healthy donors and cancer patients. The sequence was collected from a man aged 25-40 years in good health. The genes are TRBV29-1 and TRBJ1-5; D is unclear. Specimen: blood. Here the CDR3 reads CSVGYSNQPQHF. In nucleotides, the CDR3 is TGCAGCGTTGGTTATAGCAATCAGCCCCAGCATTTT.